These T cell receptor beta chains were read from a single sample in a study of T cells after yellow fever vaccination. One entry per CDR3 protein results from TCRdb running MiXCR on the 5' RACE reads. The sample has some 300,000 distinct CDR3 sequences; around 10% are singletons. The starting material was CD4+ T cells sorted from PBMCs, obtained 45 days after the yellow fever booster vaccination. The receptor source for this set is a man aged 18 to 35 who received the YFV17D yellow fever vaccine. Each CDR3 is given with its conserved first and last residue. Each record gives: clone size, V gene, J gene, CDR3 length, D gene, CDR3 DNA, CDR3 protein. The D gene is left open where the match is weak. Expanded clones get a size class; other rows say once, few or many, or leave the size out.

clone_size: few; v_call: TRBV7-6; j_call: TRBJ1-2; cdr3_length: 14; d_call: .; cdr3_nt: TGTGCCAGCAGCTTCAGAAAAGGGGGGGATGGCTACACCTTC; cdr3_aa: CASSFRKGGDGYTF
clone_size: few; v_call: TRBV6-5; j_call: TRBJ1-6; cdr3_length: 14; d_call: .; cdr3_nt: TGTGCCAGCAGTTACTCGAGAGGGGATTCACCCCTCCACTTT; cdr3_aa: CASSYSRGDSPLHF
clone_size: .; v_call: TRBV7-2; j_call: TRBJ1-4; cdr3_length: 12; d_call: .; cdr3_nt: TGTGCCAGCAGCTTTAATAATGAAAAACTGTTTTTT; cdr3_aa: CASSFNNEKLFF
clone_size: .; v_call: TRBV7-2; j_call: TRBJ2-1; cdr3_length: 14; d_call: .; cdr3_nt: TGTGCCAGCAAAAAAGGCGCAGGATGGTATGAGCAGTTCTTC; cdr3_aa: CASKKGAGWYEQFF
clone_size: .; v_call: TRBV7-3; j_call: TRBJ2-1; cdr3_length: 14; d_call: TRBD1; cdr3_nt: TGTGCCAGCAGCGGGACAGGGAGAGAGGGTGAGCAGTTCTTC; cdr3_aa: CASSGTGREGEQFF
clone_size: few; v_call: TRBV5-6; j_call: TRBJ2-6; cdr3_length: 18; d_call: .; cdr3_nt: TGTGCCAGCAGCTCCCTACGGGACCGACACTCTGGGGCCAACGTCCTGACTTTC; cdr3_aa: CASSSLRDRHSGANVLTF
clone_size: few; v_call: TRBV9; j_call: TRBJ2-4; cdr3_length: 16; d_call: TRBD1; cdr3_nt: TGTGCCAGCAGCGTGGAGGGACAGGGTGCCAAAAACATTCAGTACTTC; cdr3_aa: CASSVEGQGAKNIQYF
clone_size: .; v_call: TRBV6-1; j_call: TRBJ2-5; cdr3_length: 16; d_call: TRBD2; cdr3_nt: TGTGCCAGCAGTGAAGCGAGAAGACTAGCGAGGGAGACCCAGTACTTC; cdr3_aa: CASSEARRLARETQYF
clone_size: few; v_call: TRBV24-1; j_call: TRBJ2-6; cdr3_length: 15; d_call: .; cdr3_nt: TGTGCCACCAGTGGCTCAGGGTCTGGGGCCAACGTCCTGACTTTC; cdr3_aa: CATSGSGSGANVLTF
clone_size: few; v_call: TRBV6-6; j_call: TRBJ2-3; cdr3_length: 15; d_call: TRBD2; cdr3_nt: TGTGCCAGCAGTGACCCGGGAGGACCCACAGATACGCAGTATTTT; cdr3_aa: CASSDPGGPTDTQYF
clone_size: .; v_call: TRBV13; j_call: TRBJ1-2; cdr3_length: 16; d_call: TRBD1; cdr3_nt: TGTGCCAGCAGCTTTCAGGGGGCGCAGCGGCTTGATGGCTACACCTTC; cdr3_aa: CASSFQGAQRLDGYTF
clone_size: .; v_call: TRBV7-2; j_call: TRBJ2-7; cdr3_length: 13; d_call: .; cdr3_nt: TGTGCCAGCAGCACCGGGCGGGGCTACGAGCAGTACTTC; cdr3_aa: CASSTGRGYEQYF
clone_size: .; v_call: TRBV4-3; j_call: TRBJ2-3; cdr3_length: 15; d_call: .; cdr3_nt: TGCGCCAGCAGCCCGTCACAGACTAGTGCAGATACGCAGTATTTT; cdr3_aa: CASSPSQTSADTQYF
clone_size: .; v_call: TRBV27; j_call: TRBJ2-7; cdr3_length: 15; d_call: TRBD2; cdr3_nt: TGTGCCAGCAGCCGGGAGGGGACCTTATCCTACGAGCAGTACTTC; cdr3_aa: CASSREGTLSYEQYF
clone_size: .; v_call: TRBV4-1; j_call: TRBJ1-2; cdr3_length: 17; d_call: .; cdr3_nt: TGCGCCAGCAGCCAACCCACCCGGGGGGGGCCGGGAGCTGGCTACACCTTC; cdr3_aa: CASSQPTRGGPGAGYTF
clone_size: .; v_call: TRBV20-1; j_call: TRBJ2-7; cdr3_length: 13; d_call: TRBD2; cdr3_nt: TGCAGTGCTAGGGCTAGCGGACTCTACGAGCAGTACTTC; cdr3_aa: CSARASGLYEQYF
clone_size: few; v_call: TRBV6-2/TRBV6-3; j_call: TRBJ2-1; cdr3_length: 15; d_call: .; cdr3_nt: TGTGCCAGCAGTGGGTTGAGGGGGTCCTACAATGAGCAGTTCTTC; cdr3_aa: CASSGLRGSYNEQFF
clone_size: many; v_call: TRBV18; j_call: TRBJ1-1; cdr3_length: 15; d_call: .; cdr3_nt: TGTGCCAGCTCAACTACAGGGATCGGAAACACTGAAGCTTTCTTT; cdr3_aa: CASSTTGIGNTEAFF
clone_size: many; v_call: TRBV11-2; j_call: TRBJ1-2; cdr3_length: 17; d_call: .; cdr3_nt: TGTGCCAGCAGCTTATTATCCCCCCGGACAGCCAACTATGGCTACACCTTC; cdr3_aa: CASSLLSPRTANYGYTF
clone_size: few; v_call: TRBV5-1; j_call: TRBJ1-6; cdr3_length: 15; d_call: TRBD1; cdr3_nt: TGCGCCAGCAGCTTGTTTGGACAGGATAATTCACCCCTCCACTTT; cdr3_aa: CASSLFGQDNSPLHF